The rows below give T cell receptor beta chains drawn from one sample of a study of T cells in Graves' hyperthyroidism and ophthalmopathy. TCRdb reprocessed the multiplex PCR reads with MiXCR, giving one entry per CDR3 protein. The sample lists 600,000 or so distinct CDR3 sequences, approximately 15% occurring once. Source material: blood. The source of these receptors is a woman between 18 and 29 years old with Graves' ophthalmopathy. The CDR3 runs from the conserved cysteine through the conserved F or W. Each record gives: V gene, D gene, clone size, J gene, CDR3 protein, CDR3 DNA. D genes are given only for firm matches. The listing skips clone size in some rows; elsewhere it reads once, few, many or a size class.

TRBV11-3,.,many,TRBJ1-1,CASSFSDGLNTEAFF,TGTGCCAGCAGCTTTTCGGACGGTTTGAACACTGAAGCTTTCTTT
TRBV4-1,.,.,TRBJ1-5,CASSYGLGRGNQPQHF,TGCGCCAGCAGCTATGGCCTAGGGCGTGGAAATCAGCCCCAGCATTTT
TRBV19,TRBD2,.,TRBJ2-3,CASSIVGLAGGDTQYF,TGTGCCAGTAGTATAGTTGGACTAGCGGGAGGAGATACGCAGTATTTT
TRBV19,.,few,TRBJ1-1,CASSMGINTEAFF,TGTGCCAGTAGTATGGGCATAAACACTGAAGCTTTCTTT
TRBV20-1,.,.,TRBJ2-4,CSARDFRHHKNIQYF,TGCAGTGCTAGAGATTTTCGCCACCACAAAAACATTCAGTACTTC
TRBV7-9,TRBD1,many,TRBJ2-5,CASSLSQGATETQYF,TGTGCCAGCAGCTTATCTCAGGGGGCGACGGAGACCCAGTACTTC
TRBV15,.,many,TRBJ1-1,CATSRDEAPFHEAFF,TGTGCCACCAGCAGAGACGAGGCTCCTTTCCATGAAGCTTTCTTT
TRBV4-2,TRBD2,.,TRBJ2-3,CASSRLTSGATDTQYF,TGTGCCAGCAGCCGCCTTACTAGCGGGGCCACAGATACGCAGTATTTT
TRBV19,TRBD1,few,TRBJ2-3,CASSIRDRVSDTQYF,TGTGCCAGTAGTATTCGGGACAGGGTTTCGGATACGCAGTATTTT
TRBV27,TRBD1,many,TRBJ1-5,CASRGAGGSSNQPQHF,TGTGCCAGCAGGGGAGCAGGGGGCTCGAGCAATCAGCCCCAGCATTTT
TRBV7-2,.,many,TRBJ2-2,CASSLASGTGELFF,TGTGCCAGCAGCTTAGCCAGCGGGACCGGGGAGCTGTTTTTT
TRBV2,.,many,TRBJ2-7,CASKNGRSYEQYF,TGTGCCAGTAAGAACGGGCGTTCCTACGAGCAGTACTTC
TRBV20-1,TRBD2,.,TRBJ2-1,CGASVTSGMGQFF,TGCGGTGCTAGCGTAACTAGCGGGATGGGCCAGTTCTTC
TRBV9,.,.,TRBJ1-2,CASSVGKGDGYTF,TGTGCCAGCAGCGTAGGAAAAGGGGATGGCTACACCTTC
TRBV2,.,many,TRBJ1-5,CASTERLSNQPQHF,TGTGCCAGCACGGAACGGCTTAGCAATCAGCCCCAGCATTTT
TRBV7-8,TRBD2,many,TRBJ2-2,CASSTAGVNTGELFF,TGTGCCAGCAGTACAGCGGGAGTGAACACCGGGGAGCTGTTTTTT
TRBV6-1,TRBD1,many,TRBJ2-7,CASTEGQAYGEQYF,TGTGCCAGCACTGAAGGACAGGCTTATGGCGAGCAGTACTTC
TRBV28,TRBD2,many,TRBJ2-7,CASSLGGRLYEQYF,TGTGCCAGCAGTTTGGGGGGGAGGCTGTACGAGCAGTACTTC
TRBV11-2,.,many,TRBJ2-7,CASSLVGRGSSYEQYF,TGTGCCAGCAGCTTAGTAGGCAGGGGTTCCTCCTACGAGCAGTACTTC
TRBV10-3,.,many,TRBJ1-1,CAISESTDYMNTEAFF,TGTGCCATCAGTGAGTCGACAGACTACATGAACACTGAAGCTTTCTTT
TRBV19,TRBD1,few,TRBJ1-4,CASSILGTGGEKLFF,TGTGCCAGTAGTATTTTGGGGACAGGTGGAGAAAAACTGTTTTTT
TRBV20-1,.,many,TRBJ2-5,CSANRGVETQYF,TGCAGTGCCAACCGGGGAGTGGAGACCCAGTACTTC
TRBV28,.,.,TRBJ2-4,CASSNARRGGLDIQYF,TGTGCCAGCAGTAACGCCCGAAGGGGCGGATTGGACATTCAGTACTTC
TRBV19,.,.,TRBJ2-7,CASSIVRGLGYEQYF,TGTGCCAGTAGTATAGTAAGGGGACTGGGGTACGAGCAGTACTTC
TRBV30,TRBD1,few,TRBJ1-1,CAWSKDRGPEAFF,TGTGCCTGGAGTAAGGACAGGGGCCCTGAAGCTTTCTTT
TRBV9,TRBD2,.,TRBJ2-3,CASSVEGTSGSLTDTQYF,TGTGCCAGCAGCGTAGAGGGAACTAGCGGGAGTCTCACAGATACGCAGTATTTT
TRBV28,TRBD1,many,TRBJ1-2,CASSLPTGDYGYTF,TGTGCCAGCAGTTTACCGACAGGGGACTATGGCTACACCTTC
TRBV4-1,.,few,TRBJ2-4,CASSPTPFTGSHKAAKNIQYF,TGCGCCAGCAGCCCGACCCCCTTTACGGGATCCCACAAGGCGGCCAAAAACATTCAGTACTTC
TRBV28,.,.,TRBJ1-2,CASSTSLNGYTF,TGTGCCAGCAGTACCTCCCTCAATGGCTACACCTTC
TRBV2,TRBD2,many,TRBJ2-7,CASSWGLAGVNYEQYF,TGTGCCAGCAGCTGGGGACTAGCGGGAGTTAACTACGAGCAGTACTTC
TRBV5-1,TRBD1,many,TRBJ1-4,CASSPRTGGNEKLFF,TGCGCCAGCAGCCCTCGGACAGGGGGTAATGAAAAACTGTTTTTT
TRBV2,TRBD2,many,TRBJ2-1,CASSETSGYFNLENNEQFF,TGTGCCAGCAGTGAAACTAGCGGGTATTTCAACCTAGAGAACAATGAGCAGTTCTTC
TRBV30,.,many,TRBJ2-5,CAWRKETQYF,TGTGCCTGGAGGAAAGAGACCCAGTACTTC
TRBV27,.,many,TRBJ2-1,CASSLSTYNEQFF,TGTGCCAGCAGCTTGTCTACCTACAATGAGCAGTTCTTC
TRBV6-2/TRBV6-3,TRBD2,.,TRBJ2-1,CASSYTLAGYNEQFF,TGTGCCAGCAGTTACACCCTAGCGGGGTACAATGAGCAGTTCTTC
TRBV7-9,.,many,TRBJ1-1,CASSNPLGENTEAFF,TGTGCCAGCAGCAACCCTTTGGGCGAGAACACTGAAGCTTTCTTT
TRBV20-1,TRBD1,few,TRBJ2-5,CSARERTGTQETQYF,TGCAGTGCTAGAGAGAGGACAGGGACACAAGAGACCCAGTACTTC
TRBV7-2,TRBD1,many,TRBJ2-1,CASSSGTGINNEQFF,TGTGCCAGCAGCTCCGGGACAGGGATCAACAATGAGCAGTTCTTC
TRBV28,TRBD2,few,TRBJ2-7,CASSPPPGLAGDPYYEQYF,TGTGCCAGCAGCCCCCCCCCAGGACTAGCGGGAGACCCCTACTACGAGCAGTACTTC
TRBV2,.,.,TRBJ2-5,CASSGASANQETQYF,TGTGCCAGCAGTGGGGCCTCCGCCAATCAAGAGACCCAGTACTTC
TRBV28,TRBD1,many,TRBJ1-5,CASSSMGQGIKPQHF,TGTGCCAGCAGCTCTATGGGACAGGGAATAAAGCCCCAGCATTTT
TRBV15,.,many,TRBJ2-3,CATSRDGKFTDTQYF,TGTGCCACCAGCAGAGATGGAAAGTTCACAGATACGCAGTATTTT
TRBV12-3/TRBV12-4,.,many,TRBJ1-5,CASSTATGINQPQHF,TGTGCCAGCAGTACCGCAACAGGGATCAATCAGCCCCAGCATTTT
TRBV27,.,many,TRBJ2-2,CASSFGSTGELFF,TGTGCCAGCAGTTTCGGAAGCACCGGGGAGCTGTTTTTT
TRBV9,.,few,TRBJ2-1,CASSVQGSNRNEQFF,TGTGCCAGCAGCGTACAGGGAAGTAATAGGAATGAGCAGTTCTTC
TRBV5-8,TRBD2,.,TRBJ2-7,CASSSTLSGRGYEQYF,TGTGCCAGCAGCTCGACCCTTAGCGGGAGAGGCTACGAGCAGTACTTC
TRBV12-3/TRBV12-4,.,many,TRBJ1-4,CASSFGTTDEKLFF,TGTGCCAGCAGTTTTGGGACTACGGATGAAAAACTGTTTTTT
TRBV20-1,TRBD2,many,TRBJ2-1,CSAGKTSRRENEQFF,TGCAGTGCTGGAAAGACTAGCAGGAGGGAAAATGAGCAGTTCTTC
TRBV6-1,.,many,TRBJ2-1,CASSPPGSLTYNEQFF,TGTGCCAGCAGTCCCCCGGGGAGTCTCACTTACAATGAGCAGTTCTTC